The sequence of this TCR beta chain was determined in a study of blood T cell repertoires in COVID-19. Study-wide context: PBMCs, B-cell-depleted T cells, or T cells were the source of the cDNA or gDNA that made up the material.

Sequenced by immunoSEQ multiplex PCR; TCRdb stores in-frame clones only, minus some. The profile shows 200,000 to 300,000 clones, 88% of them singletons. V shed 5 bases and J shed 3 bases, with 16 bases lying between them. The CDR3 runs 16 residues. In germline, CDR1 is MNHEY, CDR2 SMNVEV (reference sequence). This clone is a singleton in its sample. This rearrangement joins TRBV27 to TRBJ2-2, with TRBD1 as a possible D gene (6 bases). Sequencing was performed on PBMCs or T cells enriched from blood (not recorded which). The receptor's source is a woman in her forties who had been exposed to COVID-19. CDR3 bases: TGTGCCAGCAGTGCGATCAGGGGTTGGGACACCGGGGAGCTGTTTTTT. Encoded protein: CASSAIRGWDTGELFF.